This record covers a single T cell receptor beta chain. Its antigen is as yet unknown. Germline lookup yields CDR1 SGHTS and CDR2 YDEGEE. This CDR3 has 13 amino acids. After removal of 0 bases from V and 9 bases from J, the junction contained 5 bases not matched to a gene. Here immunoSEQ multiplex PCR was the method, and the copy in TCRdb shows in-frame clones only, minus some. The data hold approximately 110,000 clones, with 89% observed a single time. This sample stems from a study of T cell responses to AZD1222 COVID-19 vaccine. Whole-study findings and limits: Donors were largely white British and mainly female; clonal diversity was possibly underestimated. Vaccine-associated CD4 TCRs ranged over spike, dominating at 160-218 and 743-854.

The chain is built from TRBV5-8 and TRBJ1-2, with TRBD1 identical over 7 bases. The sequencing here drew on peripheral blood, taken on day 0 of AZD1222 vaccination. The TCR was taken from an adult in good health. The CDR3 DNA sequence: TGTGCCAGCAGCTTGGACAGGGGCGCGAGCTACACCTTC. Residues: CASSLDRGASYTF.